This T cell receptor beta chain was observed in a study of T-cell reconstitution after alpha-beta-depleted transplantation in children. The CDR3 runs to 14 residues. Trimming removed 6 bases at V and 2 bases at J, with 11 bases between. CDR1 and CDR2 from the germline V gene are MDHEN and SYDVKM. For TCRbeta, the library was prepared with unique molecular identifiers. TCRdb re-called the PCR reads through MiXCR, storing one row per CDR3 protein. The sample lists approximately 640,000 distinct CDR3 sequences, 16% occurring once. This receptor was identified in a human donor who donated a stem cell graft to a child with acute myeloid leukemia. This specimen consisted of PBMCs from the stem cell graft donor, obtained from the stem cell graft. The genes are TRBV28 and TRBJ1-3; D remains ambiguous. CDR3 sequence: CASRGQATGNTIYF. The CDR3 DNA reads TGTGCCAGCAGAGGGCAGGCGACTGGAAACACCATATATTTT. Full variable domain (rest looked up from reference TRBV28 and TRBJ1-3): DVKVTQSSRYLVKRTGEKVFLECVQDMDHENMFWYRQDPGLGLRLIYFSYDVKMKEKGDIPEGYSVSREKKERFSLILESASTNQTSMYLCASRGQATGNTIYFGEGSWLTVV.